The 19 T cell receptor beta chains listed next were all sequenced from one sample in a study of T cell responses to AZD1222 COVID-19 vaccine. TCRdb keeps only in-frame clones here, not all; method: immunoSEQ multiplex PCR. The table has some 93,000 clones, approximately 90% seen once. The sequencing here drew on peripheral blood, taken 28 days after the second AZD1222 dose. These receptors all stem from an adult who received the AZD1222 COVID-19 vaccine.

This clone showed up just once. This chain joins TRBV5-8 and TRBJ2-1, with 7 bases lining up with TRBD2. V shed 4 bases and J 13 bases; nucleotides not matched to a gene: 8. Germline V gene sequence: CDR1 SGHTS, CDR2 YDEGEE. The CDR3 extends over 12 amino acids. This CDR3 reads CASSPWTRGQFF. CDR3 coding DNA: TGTGCCAGCAGCCCCTGGACTAGGGGACAGTTCTTC.

The chain is built from TRBV5-1 and TRBJ2-7; no clear D. CDR1 is SGHRS and CDR2 is YFSETQ in the germline V gene. Trimming took off 4 bases at V and 0 bases at J, with 11 bases between the two ends. This CDR3 has 14 amino acids. Here the CDR3 reads CASSPRADSYEQYF. The CDR3 DNA is TGCGCCAGCAGCCCCCGGGCGGACTCCTACGAGCAGTACTTC.

The V call is TRBV18, the J call TRBJ1-2, with 7 bases fitting TRBD1. V lost 1 base to trimming and J lost 7 bases; unmatched junction nucleotides: 3. Germline CDR1 KGHSH, CDR2 LQKENI. There are 13 residues in the CDR3. CDR3 loop: CASSPQRTGGYTF. The CDR3 DNA reads TGTGCCAGCTCACCACAACGGACAGGTGGCTACACCTTC.

This clone was counted once. This sequence joins TRBV7-9 and TRBJ2-3; tentatively, D is TRBD2 (6 bases). The CDR3 totals 16 residues. The germline gives CDR1 SEHNR, CDR2 FQNEAQ (reference sequence). V dropped 4 bases and J dropped 5 bases, with 19 bases sitting between them. The CDR3: CASSYNLRGNQDTQYF. The CDR3 coding sequence is TGTGCCAGCAGCTATAACTTGCGGGGAAATCAAGATACGCAGTATTTT.

V and J are TRBV6-5 and TRBJ1-5; no clear D gene. Germline loops: CDR1 MNHEY, CDR2 SVGAGI. The V end was cut by 8 bases, the J end by 6 bases, with 8 bases between. The CDR3 covers 11 residues. CDR3 amino acids: CASRLGQPQHF. The CDR3 coding sequence is TGTGCCAGCCGACTGGGTCAGCCCCAGCATTTT.

The chain carries TRBV4-1 and TRBJ2-1, with 10 bases lining up with TRBD2. V was pared by 4 bases and J by 7 bases, with 7 bases of the junction left unmatched. The CDR3 is 15 amino acids. CDR1 is MGHRA and CDR2 is YSYEKL in the germline V gene. CDR3 residues: CASSRASGSLNEQFF. The DNA for the CDR3 is TGCGCCAGCAGCCGAGCTAGCGGGAGTTTGAATGAGCAGTTCTTC.

This sequence joins TRBV6-5 and TRBJ2-7; maybe TRBD1 (6 bases). Germline V gene sequence: CDR1 MNHEY, CDR2 SVGAGI. Trimming left V 11 bases short and J 0 bases short, with 17 bases between. The CDR3 covers 14 residues. As DNA, the CDR3 is TGTGCCTCCGTCCAGGGGACCTACTCCTACGAGCAGTACTTC. This encodes CASVQGTYSYEQYF.

The chain recombines TRBV21-1 with TRBJ2-1; TRBD2, the D gene given by the table, was not confirmed from the DNA. TRBV21-1 constitutes a pseudogene. The CDR3 consists of 18 residues. CDR3 in DNA: TGTGCCAGCAGCAAAACCCTTATTGGACTAGTGTGGGGGTATGAGCAGTTCTTC. Its translation: CASSKTLIGLVWGYEQFF.

This clone was found many times. The rearrangement uses TRBV28 and TRBJ2-3; 7 positions agree with TRBD2. Germline-derived CDR1 and CDR2 are MDHEN and SYDVKM. Trimming took 3 bases from V and 0 from J; bases not matched to a gene: 9. The CDR3 spans 17 residues. CDR3: CASSFPSSGVSTDTQYF. As DNA, the CDR3 is TGTGCCAGCAGTTTTCCGTCCAGCGGGGTTAGCACAGATACGCAGTATTTT.

The chain joins TRBV4-1 to TRBJ1-2, with TRBD1 identical over 11 bases. With V trimmed by 5 bases and J by 5 bases, 7 bases remained unmatched. CDR1 is MGHRA, CDR2 YSYEKL, per germline. This CDR3 has 15 amino acids. CDR3 protein: CASSERDRGGYGYTF. CDR3 nucleotide sequence: TGCGCCAGCAGCGAAAGGGACAGGGGGGGTTATGGCTACACCTTC.

The V call is TRBV5-1, the J call TRBJ1-1; D remains unclear. CDR3 length: 15 amino acids. Germline CDR1 reads SGHRS; CDR2 reads YFSETQ. Trimming removed 0 bases at V and 2 bases at J, with 11 bases between. Here the CDR3 DNA reads TGCGCCAGCAGCTTGGAAGGCTCCCAAAACACTGAAGCTTTCTTT. It translates to CASSLEGSQNTEAFF.

The chain recombines TRBV2 with TRBJ1-1; 8 bases are shared with TRBD1. Germline V gene sequence: CDR1 SNHLY, CDR2 FYNNEI. J was trimmed by 4 bases and V by 2 bases; bases with no gene match: 0. This CDR3 is built from 13 residues. The CDR3 region is CASSEQGATEAFF. The CDR3 DNA reads TGTGCCAGCAGTGAACAGGGGGCCACTGAAGCTTTCTTT. Using reference TRBV2 and TRBJ1-1 for the parts outside the CDR3, the full variable domain is EPEVTQTPSHQVTQMGQEVILRCVPISNHLYFYWYRQILGQKVEFLVSFYNNEISEKSEIFDDQFSVERPDGSNFTLKIRSTKLEDSAMYFCASSEQGATEAFFGQGTRLTVV.

The chain joins TRBV28 to TRBJ1-1; 8 nucleotides agree with TRBD1. This CDR3 is built from 14 residues. The trim removed 6 bases at V and 1 base at J, leaving 4 bases unmatched. Germline CDR1 is MDHEN and CDR2 is SYDVKM. This CDR3 reads CASRPGQENTEAFF. The CDR3, as DNA: TGTGCCAGCAGACCGGGACAGGAGAACACTGAAGCTTTCTTT.

The rearrangement joins TRBV6-2 or TRBV6-3 to TRBJ2-7; 10 bases are a match to TRBD1. Looked up from germline, CDR1 is MNHEY and CDR2 is SVGEGT. The CDR3 runs to 17 residues. J gave up 0 bases and V 2 bases, and 7 bases lay outside the gene matches. The CDR3 region has the DNA TGTGCCAGCAGTTACGGGACAGGGGCCCTAATCTCCTACGAGCAGTACTTC. Translated: CASSYGTGALISYEQYF.

The chain carries TRBV6-1 and TRBJ1-6, with TRBD1 matching 7 bases. The CDR3 has 13 amino acids. Losses at the gene ends were 3 bases for V and 10 bases for J; bases not matched to a gene: 3. The germline CDR1 and CDR2 sequences are MNHNS and SASEGT. The CDR3 loop reads CASSDTGASPLHF. The CDR3, as DNA: TGTGCCAGCAGTGATACAGGGGCCTCACCCCTCCACTTT.

V usage is TRBV11-1 and J usage is TRBJ1-1, with 8 bases lining up with TRBD1. The CDR3 consists of 14 residues. CDR1 is SGHAT and CDR2 is FQDESV in the germline V gene (reference sequence). The trim removed 5 bases at V and 4 bases at J, leaving 6 bases unmatched. CDR3 region: CASSAPTGGTEAFF. Here the CDR3 DNA reads TGTGCCAGCAGCGCCCCCACAGGGGGCACTGAAGCTTTCTTT.

The rearrangement joins TRBV11-2 to TRBJ2-2, with D possibly matching TRBD2 (5 bases). Germline V lookup: CDR1 SGHAT, CDR2 FQNNGV. Trimming took off 3 bases at V and 5 bases at J, with 16 bases between the two ends. CDR3 length: 16 residues. CDR3 sequence: CASSFLGLLGTGELFF. CDR3 nucleotide sequence: TGTGCCAGCAGCTTCCTCGGACTGCTCGGTACCGGGGAGCTGTTTTTT. Based on the CDR3 plus reference TRBV11-2 and TRBJ2-2, the full variable domain is EAGVAQSPRYKIIEKRQSVAFWCNPISGHATLYWYQQILGQGPKLLIQFQNNGVVDDSQLPKDRFSAERLKGVDSTLKIQPAKLEDSAVYLCASSFLGLLGTGELFFGEGSRLTVL.

This clone was seen a single time. V and J are TRBV21-1 and TRBJ1-5; TRBD1 is the table's D call, not checked against the DNA. TRBV21-1 is reported as a pseudogene. This CDR3 contains 17 residues. The CDR3 spells CASSKGRQGTSNQPQHF. The CDR3 coding sequence is TGTGCCAGCAGCAAAGGCAGACAGGGGACTAGCAATCAGCCCCAGCATTTT.

This chain connects TRBV6-2 or TRBV6-3 to TRBJ1-2; D remains unclear. The V end was cut by 0 bases, the J end by 8 bases, with 7 bases between. In germline, CDR1 is MNHEY, CDR2 SVGEGT. This CDR3 contains 12 residues. The CDR3 loop is CASSYSTSGYTF. In DNA form, the CDR3 reads TGTGCCAGCAGTTACTCGACGTCGGGCTACACCTTC.